The 21 T cell receptor beta chains below were found in one sample sequenced in a study of cytomegalovirus exposure and HLA in healthy donors. The PCR made use of 60 Vbeta and 13 Jbeta primers. The assay was immunoSEQ multiplex PCR, and TCRdb's table has in-frame clones only and misses some. The sample contains about 76,000 clones, over 65% of which appear only once. Sequenced: PBMCs. All receptors come from a woman in her thirties or forties in good health and CMV-seropositive.

The chain uses TRBV18 and TRBJ2-5; D perhaps matches TRBD2 (5 bases). This CDR3 is 17 amino acids long. From germline, CDR1 is KGHSH and CDR2 LQKENI. Trimming removed 1 base at V and 2 bases at J, with 17 bases between. DNA for the CDR3: TGTGCCAGCTCACCACGCCGGGCGATAAGAGGGCAAGAGACCCAGTACTTC. As protein: CASSPRRAIRGQETQYF.

This chain uses TRBV7-9 with TRBJ2-7; unclear D gene. The germline V gene has CDR1 SEHNR and CDR2 FQNEAQ (reference sequence). Deletions cut 3 bases from V and 3 bases from J, with 9 bases between. There are 13 residues in the CDR3. This CDR3 reads CASSLGLLYEQYF. CDR3 sequence (DNA): TGTGCCAGCAGCTTGGGCCTCCTCTACGAGCAGTACTTC.

The V and J genes are TRBV18 and TRBJ1-6; tentative D call: TRBD1 (6 bases). CDR3 length: 19 residues. V was shortened by 4 bases and J by 6 bases, with 25 bases between the two germline ends. Per the germline V gene, CDR1 is KGHSH and CDR2 is LQKENI. CDR3 residues: CASSLTGRHSSSSNSPLHF. The CDR3 nucleotides are TGTGCCAGCTCACTAACAGGGAGACACTCTTCTTCTTCTAATTCACCCCTCCACTTT. The full variable domain, in which reference TRBV18 and TRBJ1-6 provide the parts outside the CDR3, is NAGVMQNPRHLVRRRGQEARLRCSPMKGHSHVYWYRQLPEEGLKFMVYLQKENIIDESGMPKERFSAEFPKEGPSILRIQQVVRGDSAAYFCASSLTGRHSSSSNSPLHFGNGTRLTVT.

The gene calls are TRBV7-9 and TRBJ1-1; D not certain. Trimming cost V 5 bases and J 5 bases, with 12 bases left between them. The CDR3 has 13 amino acids. Germline V gives CDR1 SEHNR, CDR2 FQNEAQ (reference sequence). This CDR3 reads CASSPPSQTEAFF. CDR3 nucleotide sequence: TGTGCCAGCAGCCCCCCTTCGCAGACTGAAGCTTTCTTT.

J is TRBJ2-7 and V is TRBV28; 9 bases agree with TRBD1. Germline V gene data show CDR1 as MDHEN and CDR2 as SYDVKM. The CDR3 extends over 13 amino acids. V gave up 8 bases and J gave up 4 bases; unmatched junction bases: 6. CDR3: CASRGQGPYEQYF. CDR3 nucleotide sequence: TGTGCCAGCCGAGGACAGGGGCCTTACGAGCAGTACTTC.

This clone was picked up a small number of times. This sequence joins TRBV10-3 and TRBJ2-7, with 9 bases aligning to TRBD1. From germline, CDR1 is ENHRY and CDR2 SYGVKD. With 8 bases clipped from V and 4 bases from J, the junction kept 6 bases outside the gene matches. The CDR3 covers 13 residues. For the CDR3, the DNA is TGTGCCATCCGGGACAGGGTTGCGTACGAGCAGTACTTC. This codes for CAIRDRVAYEQYF.

The CDR3 loop reads CASSILGGFGDGYTF. The CDR3 DNA reads as TGTGCCAGTAGTATCTTAGGAGGGTTCGGAGATGGCTACACCTTC. The chain combines TRBV19 with TRBJ1-2; D uncertain. CDR1 is LNHDA and CDR2 is SQIVND in the germline V gene (reference sequence). There are 15 residues in the CDR3. The V and J ends lost 3 bases and 6 bases respectively, with 17 bases between them.

V is TRBV5-6 and J is TRBJ1-2; possible D gene TRBD1, 5 bases. Germline CDR1 reads SGHDT; CDR2 reads YYEEEE. The CDR3 is 16 amino acids. With 0 bases removed from V and 3 bases from J, the gap between germline ends came to 15 bases. CDR3 amino acids: CASSLDLGGAYYGYTF. The CDR3, as DNA: TGTGCCAGCAGCTTGGACTTGGGTGGGGCTTACTATGGCTACACCTTC.

This chain uses TRBV19 with TRBJ2-3; 10 bases match TRBD2. The CDR3 consists of 16 residues. The germline V gene encodes CDR1 LNHDA and CDR2 SQIVND (reference sequence). V lost 4 bases and J lost 1; bases outside the gene matches: 5. DNA for the CDR3: TGTGCCAGTAGTACTCTAGCGGGAGTTGGCACAGATACGCAGTATTTT. Protein product: CASSTLAGVGTDTQYF.

The chain joins TRBV5-1 to TRBJ2-5, with D unclear. Germline V gives CDR1 SGHRS, CDR2 YFSETQ. V was pared by 3 bases and J by 2 bases, with 8 bases between. The length of the CDR3 is 13 residues. The CDR3 DNA reads TGCGCCAGCAGCTATGTCGGTCAAGAGACCCAGTACTTC. It translates to CASSYVGQETQYF.

The CDR3 region has the DNA TGTGCTAGTGGTTTGGGGGAGCAAGAGACCCAGTACTTC. This gives the protein CASGLGEQETQYF. The V gene is TRBV12-5, the J gene TRBJ2-5; D perhaps matches TRBD2 (5 bases). V lost 1 base and J 2 bases, leaving 5 bases between the germline ends. This CDR3 has 13 residues. CDR1 and CDR2 from the germline V gene are LGHNT and FRNRAP.

The chain joins TRBV21-1 to TRBJ2-3; TRBD2 was called by the table and not checked on the DNA. TRBV21-1 is described as a pseudogene. The CDR3 consists of 16 residues. As DNA, the CDR3 is TGTGCCAGCAGCAAATGTAGCGGGACTAGCACAGATACGCAGTATTTT. Its translation: CASSKCSGTSTDTQYF.

The chain has TRBV19 and TRBJ2-5, with 10 bases lining up with TRBD2. V shed 6 bases, J shed 1 base, and the junction held 5 bases outside the gene matches. This CDR3 spans 15 amino acids. CDR1 LNHDA and CDR2 SQIVND come from the germline V gene (reference sequence). The CDR3 bases are TGTGCCAGTAGCGTAGCGGGGGGTCGCCAAGAGACCCAGTACTTC. Amino acid sequence: CASSVAGGRQETQYF.

The V call is TRBV13, the J call TRBJ2-1, with 10 nucleotides matching TRBD2. The V gene's germline CDR1 is PRHDT and CDR2 FYEKMQ (reference sequence). The CDR3 runs to 18 residues. V trimming: 1 base; J trimming: 7 bases; junction bases outside the gene matches: 13. CDR3 region: CASSLDVWSGGAANEQFF. The DNA of the CDR3 is TGTGCCAGCAGCTTAGATGTATGGAGCGGGGGGGCTGCGAATGAGCAGTTCTTC.

This clone was seen a few times. This chain links TRBV5-1 with TRBJ2-7; D not resolved. The CDR3 extends over 11 amino acids. V lost 3 bases, J lost 4 bases, and 5 bases lay in between. The germline CDR1 and CDR2 sequences are SGHRS and YFSETQ. The CDR3 here is CASSSDYEQYF. Written as DNA, the CDR3 is TGCGCCAGCAGCTCAGATTACGAGCAGTACTTC.

The chain employs TRBV5-1 and TRBJ2-3; 8 positions match TRBD1. The CDR3 spans 14 residues. The junction had 5 bases not matched to a gene; V was cut back by 2 bases and J by 6 bases. CDR1 is SGHRS, CDR2 YFSETQ, per germline. CDR3 sequence (DNA): TGCGCCAGCAGCTTCGGACAGGGAGAGGATACGCAGTATTTT. This encodes CASSFGQGEDTQYF.

In its sample, this clone was seen a few times. The V and J genes are TRBV25-1 and TRBJ2-1; 9 nucleotides agree with TRBD1. Losses at the gene ends were 3 bases for V and 0 bases for J; bases not matched to a gene: 0. Germline CDR1 MGHDK, CDR2 SYGVNS. The CDR3 has 15 amino acids. For the CDR3, the DNA is TGTGCCAGCAGTGAGACAGGGGGCTCCTACAATGAGCAGTTCTTC. Its protein is CASSETGGSYNEQFF.

This chain connects TRBV6-6 to TRBJ1-2, with 11 bases that match TRBD1. The CDR3 totals 15 residues. The ends lost 5 bases at V and 8 bases at J; junction bases unmatched: 10. CDR1 is MNHNY, CDR2 SVGAGI, per germline (reference sequence). The CDR3 here is CASSGQGADAIGYTF. The CDR3 region has the DNA TGTGCCAGCAGTGGACAGGGGGCGGATGCGATCGGCTACACCTTC.

The CDR3: CASSPRTGLQAGELFF. The CDR3 DNA reads TGTGCCAGCAGCCCGCGGACAGGCCTTCAGGCCGGGGAGCTGTTTTTT. This sequence joins TRBV9 and TRBJ2-2; 7 bases are shared with TRBD1. After removal of 4 bases from V and 6 bases from J, the junction contained 12 bases not matched to a gene. There are 16 residues in the CDR3. The germline V gene has CDR1 SGDLS and CDR2 YYNGEE.

This clone was counted a few times. This sequence joins TRBV7-8 and TRBJ2-7; TRBD2 aligns across 13 bases. Trimming cost V 5 bases and J 1 base; bases outside gene matches: 11. The germline CDR1 and CDR2 sequences are SGHVS and FQNEAQ. The CDR3 is 18 residues long. The CDR3 DNA reads as TGTGCCAGCAGCCCGGGACTAGCGGGAAATGCACCTTCCTACGAGCAGTACTTC. As protein: CASSPGLAGNAPSYEQYF.

The V gene is TRBV5-4, the J gene TRBJ1-5; D remains unclear. The CDR3 spans 13 residues. In germline, CDR1 is SGHNT, CDR2 YYREEE (reference sequence). With 5 bases removed from V and 3 bases from J, the gap between germline ends came to 9 bases. The CDR3 DNA reads as TGTGCCAGCAGTCCTAGCCTCAATCAGCCCCAGCATTTT. Translating it yields CASSPSLNQPQHF.